This TCR beta chain was recovered during a study of blood T cell repertoires in COVID-19. The CDR3 has 13 residues. TCRdb keeps only in-frame clones here, not all; method: immunoSEQ multiplex PCR. Counted here are about 110,000 clones, about 72% occurring once; the ten biggest clones make up roughly 7.5%. The receptor was derived from a woman aged 55 to 70 with acute or convalescent COVID-19. The chain employs TRBV12-3 or TRBV12-4 and TRBJ1-3; no definite D call. Sequencing used peripheral blood. Here the CDR3 DNA reads TGTGCTTGTAGAAGAATCTCTGGAAACACCATATATTTT. Translation gives CACRRISGNTIYF.